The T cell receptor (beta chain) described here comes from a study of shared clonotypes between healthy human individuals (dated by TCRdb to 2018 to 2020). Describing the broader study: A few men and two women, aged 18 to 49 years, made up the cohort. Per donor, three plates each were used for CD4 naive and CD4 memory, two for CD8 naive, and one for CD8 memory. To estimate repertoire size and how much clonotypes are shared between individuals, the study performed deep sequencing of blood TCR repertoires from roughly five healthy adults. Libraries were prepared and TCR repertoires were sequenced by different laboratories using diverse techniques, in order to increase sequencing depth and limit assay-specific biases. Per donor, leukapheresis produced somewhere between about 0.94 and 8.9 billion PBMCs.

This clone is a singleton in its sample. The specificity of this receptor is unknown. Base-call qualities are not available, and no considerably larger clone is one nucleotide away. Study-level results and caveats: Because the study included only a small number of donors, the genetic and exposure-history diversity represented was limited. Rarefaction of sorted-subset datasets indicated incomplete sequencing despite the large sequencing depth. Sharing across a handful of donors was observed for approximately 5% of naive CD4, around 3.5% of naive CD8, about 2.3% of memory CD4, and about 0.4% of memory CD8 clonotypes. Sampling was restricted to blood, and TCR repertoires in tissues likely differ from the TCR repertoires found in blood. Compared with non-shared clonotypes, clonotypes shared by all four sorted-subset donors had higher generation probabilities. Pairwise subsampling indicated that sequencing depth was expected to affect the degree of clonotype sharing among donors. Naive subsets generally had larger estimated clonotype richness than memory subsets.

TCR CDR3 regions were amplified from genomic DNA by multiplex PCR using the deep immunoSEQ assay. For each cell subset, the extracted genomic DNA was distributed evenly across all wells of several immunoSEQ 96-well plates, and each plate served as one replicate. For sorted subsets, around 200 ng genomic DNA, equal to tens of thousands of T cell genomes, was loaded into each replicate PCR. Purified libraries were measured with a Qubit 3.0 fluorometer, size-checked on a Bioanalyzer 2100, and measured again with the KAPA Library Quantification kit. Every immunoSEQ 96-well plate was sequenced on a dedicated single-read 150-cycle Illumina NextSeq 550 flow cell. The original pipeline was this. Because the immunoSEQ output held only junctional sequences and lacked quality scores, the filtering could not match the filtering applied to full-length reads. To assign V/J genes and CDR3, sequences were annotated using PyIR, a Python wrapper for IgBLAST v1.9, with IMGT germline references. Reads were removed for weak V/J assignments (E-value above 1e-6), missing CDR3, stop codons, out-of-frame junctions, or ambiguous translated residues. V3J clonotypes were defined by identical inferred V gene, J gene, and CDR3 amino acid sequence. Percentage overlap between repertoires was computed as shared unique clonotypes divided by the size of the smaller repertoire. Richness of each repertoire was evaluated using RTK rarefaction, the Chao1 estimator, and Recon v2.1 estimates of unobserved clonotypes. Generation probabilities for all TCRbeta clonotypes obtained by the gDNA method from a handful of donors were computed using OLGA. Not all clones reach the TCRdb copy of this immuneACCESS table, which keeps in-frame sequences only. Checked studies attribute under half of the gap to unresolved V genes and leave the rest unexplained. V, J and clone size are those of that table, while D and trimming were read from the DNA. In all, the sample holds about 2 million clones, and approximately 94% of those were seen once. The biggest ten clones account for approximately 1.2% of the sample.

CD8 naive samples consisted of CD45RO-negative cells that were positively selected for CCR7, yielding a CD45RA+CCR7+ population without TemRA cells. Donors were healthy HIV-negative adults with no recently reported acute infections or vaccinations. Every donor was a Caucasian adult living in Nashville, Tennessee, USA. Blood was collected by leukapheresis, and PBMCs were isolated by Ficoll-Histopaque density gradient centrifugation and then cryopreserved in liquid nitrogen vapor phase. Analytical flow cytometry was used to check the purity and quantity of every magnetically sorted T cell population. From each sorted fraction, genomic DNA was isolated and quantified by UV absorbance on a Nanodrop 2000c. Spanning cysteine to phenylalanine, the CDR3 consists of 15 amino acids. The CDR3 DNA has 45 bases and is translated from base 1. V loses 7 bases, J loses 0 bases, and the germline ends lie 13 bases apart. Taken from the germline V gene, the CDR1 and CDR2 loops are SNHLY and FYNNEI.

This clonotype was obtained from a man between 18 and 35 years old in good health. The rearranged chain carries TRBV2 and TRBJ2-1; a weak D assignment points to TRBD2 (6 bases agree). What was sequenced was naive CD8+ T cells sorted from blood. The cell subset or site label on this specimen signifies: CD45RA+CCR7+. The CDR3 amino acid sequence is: CASMEGKSSYNEQFF. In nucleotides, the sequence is TGTGCCAGCATGGAGGGGAAGAGCTCCTACAATGAGCAGTTCTTC.